These 23 T cell receptor beta chains came from one sample sequenced in a study of T cell responses to AZD1222 COVID-19 vaccine. Here immunoSEQ multiplex PCR was the method, and the copy in TCRdb shows in-frame clones only, minus some. The sample holds some 120,000 clones, around 87% seen once. The sample was peripheral blood, taken on day 0 of AZD1222 vaccination. Every receptor here comes from an adult in good health.

The V call is TRBV6-5, the J call TRBJ1-2; 8 positions match TRBD1. Germline-derived CDR1 and CDR2 are MNHEY and SVGAGI. This CDR3 contains 15 residues. V gave up 4 bases and J gave up 5 bases; unmatched junction bases: 9. CDR3 protein: CASSSRVDRVYGYTF. The CDR3 nucleotides read TGTGCCAGCAGTTCGAGGGTGGACAGGGTGTATGGCTACACCTTC.

This chain joins TRBV6-5 and TRBJ1-1, with unresolved D. The germline gives CDR1 MNHEY, CDR2 SVGAGI. V was clipped by 8 bases and J by 0 bases, with 16 bases between them. The CDR3 covers 15 residues. DNA of the CDR3: TGTGCCAGCCGACTGATCGGAGTATTGAACACTGAAGCTTTCTTT. The encoded protein is CASRLIGVLNTEAFF.

The sample holds one count of this clone. The gene calls are TRBV27 and TRBJ1-1, with D perhaps TRBD1 (5 bases). The CDR3 spans 16 residues. The germline V and J ends were trimmed by 2 bases and 2 bases, with 15 bases remaining between them. Germline V gene sequence: CDR1 MNHEY, CDR2 SMNVEV (reference sequence). CDR3 DNA sequence: TGTGCCAGCAGTTTAGCGGGACGGACCGGTAACACTGAAGCTTTCTTT. Translating gives CASSLAGRTGNTEAFF.

The rearrangement uses TRBV3-1 (or the pseudogene TRBV3-2) and TRBJ1-5; D not certain. Trimming removed 3 bases at V and 5 bases at J, with 11 bases between. CDR1 and CDR2 (germline): LGHDT, YNNKEL (reference sequence). The CDR3 is 14 residues long. The CDR3 nucleotides are TGTGCCAGCAGCCAGGGAGACGGATATCAGCCCCAGCATTTT. Amino acid sequence: CASSQGDGYQPQHF.

The gene calls are TRBV2 and TRBJ2-7; 9 positions agree with TRBD1. J lost 0 bases, V lost 7 bases, and 13 bases had no gene match. The CDR3 extends over 17 amino acids. CDR1 is SNHLY and CDR2 is FYNNEI in the germline V gene. CDR3 bases: TGTGCCAGCATCGCATTGTCCGGGACAGGGTCCTCCTACGAGCAGTACTTC. Translating gives CASIALSGTGSSYEQYF.

The CDR3 spells CASSLEAYEQYF. CDR3 DNA: TGTGCCAGCAGCTTAGAGGCCTACGAGCAGTACTTC. The J gene is TRBJ2-7, the V gene TRBV7-2, with no clear D. Deletions cut 1 base from V and 2 bases from J, with 3 bases between. Germline CDR1 reads SGHTA; CDR2 reads FQGNSA. CDR3 length: 12 amino acids.

The chain carries TRBV11-2 and TRBJ1-1; D unresolved. This CDR3 is 13 amino acids long. In germline, CDR1 is SGHAT, CDR2 FQNNGV. V was clipped by 5 bases and J by 5 bases, with 12 bases between them. CDR3 loop: CASSEASRTEAFF. The CDR3 region has the DNA TGTGCCAGCAGCGAAGCTTCAAGGACTGAAGCTTTCTTT.

J is TRBJ2-2 and V is TRBV7-2; TRBD1 might be the D (5 bases). CDR1 is SGHTA and CDR2 is FQGNSA in the germline V gene. The CDR3 loop spans 13 amino acids. The ends were cut back, 6 bases at V and 6 bases at J, with 11 bases in the middle. The CDR3 protein is CASRGKGSGELFF. DNA for the CDR3: TGTGCCAGCAGAGGGAAGGGGTCCGGGGAGCTGTTTTTT.

The rearrangement joins TRBV11-2 to TRBJ2-7, with 7 bases that match TRBD1. Germline CDR1 and CDR2: SGHAT and FQNNGV. There are 15 residues in the CDR3. With 5 bases clipped from V and 5 bases from J, the junction kept 12 bases outside the gene matches. The CDR3 loop reads CASSALTGFSHEQYF. Written as DNA, the CDR3 is TGTGCCAGCAGCGCGTTGACAGGGTTTTCTCACGAGCAGTACTTC.

This chain connects TRBV12-3 or TRBV12-4 to TRBJ2-7, with D unclear. The CDR3 covers 12 residues. Trimming removed 1 base from V and 6 bases from J, with 7 bases in between. The CDR3: CASSLESVEQYF. CDR3 nucleotides: TGTGCCAGCAGTTTAGAGTCCGTCGAGCAGTACTTC.

This clone has a single count. The chain joins TRBV19 to TRBJ1-2, with D unresolved. Trimming removed 1 base at V and 1 base at J, with 13 bases between. CDR3 length: 16 residues. Germline assignment: CDR1 LNHDA and CDR2 SQIVND (reference sequence). The CDR3 loop reads CASSIGRSLLNYGYTF. In DNA, the CDR3 is TGTGCCAGTAGTATAGGCAGGAGTCTCCTTAACTATGGCTACACCTTC.

The CDR3 loop is CASSQVGSEAFF. CDR3 sequence (DNA): TGCGCCAGCAGCCAAGTGGGGTCTGAAGCTTTCTTT. The gene calls are TRBV4-1 and TRBJ1-1; D call uncertain. Trimming cost V 1 base and J 6 bases, with 6 bases left between them. This CDR3 has 12 amino acids. The germline V gene encodes CDR1 MGHRA and CDR2 YSYEKL.

The V call is TRBV11-2, the J call TRBJ1-4, with unresolved D. The CDR3 has 13 residues. V was cut by 1 base and J by 7 bases, with 7 bases left in between. CDR1 SGHAT and CDR2 FQNNGV come from the germline V gene. The CDR3 loop is CASSLGLAEKLFF. CDR3 sequence (DNA): TGTGCCAGCAGCTTAGGACTGGCTGAAAAACTGTTTTTT.

The rearrangement links TRBV9 to TRBJ1-1; D remains ambiguous. V shed 2 bases and J shed 5 bases, with 13 bases lying between them. The CDR3 runs 14 residues. From germline, CDR1 is SGDLS and CDR2 YYNGEE. In DNA, the CDR3 is TGTGCCAGCAGCGTCAACCGTGCTGGTACTGAAGCTTTCTTT. Translating gives CASSVNRAGTEAFF.

The chain uses TRBV9 and TRBJ2-3; 8 bases are a match to TRBD2. This CDR3 region has 15 residues. Unmatched junction bases numbered 8, after V lost 4 bases and J lost 4 bases. Germline loops: CDR1 SGDLS, CDR2 YYNGEE. CDR3 sequence (DNA): TGTGCCAGCAGCCCCGCAGCGGGGGAGGCAGATACGCAGTATTTT. Encoded protein: CASSPAAGEADTQYF.

V usage is TRBV5-1 and J usage is TRBJ1-4; TRBD1 aligns across 9 bases. Germline V gives CDR1 SGHRS, CDR2 YFSETQ. This CDR3 has 17 residues. V dropped 0 bases and J dropped 4; count of bases not matched to a gene: 7. The DNA of the CDR3 is TGCGCCAGCAGCTTGGCATGGGGACAGGGCAGTAATGAAAAACTGTTTTTT. Amino acids: CASSLAWGQGSNEKLFF.

The V call is TRBV5-8, the J call TRBJ1-6; D gene uncertain. Germline lookup yields CDR1 SGHTS and CDR2 YDEGEE. V gave up 0 bases and J gave up 7 bases, with 8 bases separating them. The CDR3 extends over 14 amino acids. The CDR3 spells CASSLGGLNSPLHF. The CDR3 DNA sequence: TGTGCCAGCAGCTTGGGGGGTTTGAATTCACCCCTCCACTTT.

The rearrangement links TRBV5-6 to TRBJ1-5; 7 bases map to TRBD1. Germline V gene lookup returns CDR1 SGHDT and CDR2 YYEEEE. The CDR3 sequence is 15 residues long. The V segment lost 4 bases and the J segment 0 bases; nucleotides outside the gene matches: 4. The CDR3, as DNA: TGTGCCAGCAGCCCAGGGGGGAATAGCAATCAGCCCCAGCATTTT. Amino acids: CASSPGGNSNQPQHF.

This sequence joins TRBV6-4 and TRBJ2-3; 9 bases line up with TRBD2. The germline gives CDR1 MRHNA, CDR2 SNTAGT. V dropped 6 bases and J dropped 4; count of bases not matched to a gene: 5. There are 14 residues in the CDR3. CDR3 in amino acids: CASRAGGAADTQYF. The DNA of the CDR3 is TGTGCCAGCAGAGCGGGGGGTGCGGCAGATACGCAGTATTTT.

The J gene is TRBJ2-7, the V gene TRBV15, with a weak D call TRBD2 (6 bases). This CDR3 has 15 residues. Germline V lookup: CDR1 LNHNV, CDR2 YYDKDF (reference sequence). Trimming pared 0 bases from V and 0 bases from J, leaving 9 bases between. This CDR3 reads CATSRDPGSSYEQYF. DNA of the CDR3: TGTGCCACCAGCAGAGATCCCGGGAGCTCCTACGAGCAGTACTTC.

CDR3 coding DNA: TGTGCCAGTAGTATGGTTACTAGCGGGGGAGAGACCCAGTACTTC. This translates into CASSMVTSGGETQYF. The rearrangement joins TRBV19 to TRBJ2-5, with 11 bases that match TRBD2. With V trimmed by 3 bases and J by 4 bases, 4 bases remained unmatched. Germline CDR1 is LNHDA and CDR2 is SQIVND (reference sequence). The CDR3 is 15 residues long.

V gene TRBV2 combines with J gene TRBJ1-5; tentatively, D is TRBD1 (5 bases). The V gene lost 10 bases and the J gene lost 0 bases, with 13 bases spanning the gap. The germline V gene encodes CDR1 SNHLY and CDR2 FYNNEI. There are 14 residues in the CDR3. The CDR3 spells CATQDTDSNQPQHF. CDR3 coding DNA: TGTGCCACCCAGGACACAGATAGCAATCAGCCCCAGCATTTT.

The chain carries TRBV12-3 or TRBV12-4 and TRBJ2-3; 8 bases agree with TRBD1. Trimming took 6 bases from V and 4 from J; bases not matched to a gene: 3. The CDR3 has 13 residues. In DNA form, the CDR3 reads TGTGCCAGCAGGTCGACAGGGGCAGATACGCAGTATTTT. Its translation is CASRSTGADTQYF.